This TCR beta chain was recorded in a study of blood T cell repertoires in COVID-19. Study in general: Italy, Spain and the United States were the sources of the convalescent and acute COVID-19 samples. In each case, the material was cDNA or gDNA derived from T cells, B-cell-depleted T cells, or PBMCs.

Using immunoSEQ multiplex PCR, the repertoire was profiled, and TCRdb retains in-frame clones only, with some absent. The table has about 320,000 clones, 70% to 90% seen once; the top ten hold 5% to 7%. Trimming took 6 bases from V and 15 from J, leaving 14 bases between them. Looked up from germline, CDR1 is KGHDR and CDR2 is SFDVKD. The length of the CDR3 is 11 residues. J is TRBJ2-1 and V is TRBV24-1, with TRBD1 as a possible D gene (6 bases). Input material: peripheral blood. The sequence was collected from a man between 18 and 29 years old who had recovered from COVID-19. CDR3 sequence reads: CATSSGGSGFF. CDR3 sequence (DNA): TGTGCCACCAGTTCTGGGGGCTCCGGGTTCTTC.